The clone carrying this T cell receptor (beta chain) appeared once. Its antigen is currently unknown. CDR3 size: 13 residues. V lost 5 bases and J 5 bases, leaving 10 bases between the germline ends. Per germline, CDR1 SGHTA and CDR2 FQGNSA. These data originate in a study of STAT3 mutations in large granular lymphocyte leukemia. Whole-study context: Roughly half of the longitudinally sequenced T-LGLL patients carried detectable canonical activating STAT3 mutations.

Sequencing was performed with immunoSEQ multiplex PCR; in TCRdb, only in-frame clones are kept and a portion is missing. In the table there are 35,000 or so clones, more than 70% of which are singletons. Whole-study findings and limits: After therapy, about 35% of the 18 patients switched clonotypes, all new clones STAT3 wild type. Every T-LGLL patient had at least one immunodominant TCRbeta clonotype. In several patients, dominant TCR clone burden exceeded STAT3 mutant burden. Persisting codominant clonotypes may have hidden a small pathogenic clone.

The receptor's source is a human donor with T large granular lymphocyte leukemia. Some clones in this sample may be carry-over from other donors' samples. V gene TRBV7-2 combines with J gene TRBJ2-1; possibly TRBD1 for D (6 bases). The sequenced sample was PBMCs. The CDR3 here is CASSPNRDNEQFF. CDR3 DNA: TGTGCCAGCAGCCCGAACAGGGACAATGAGCAGTTCTTC.